This passage covers 21 T cell receptor beta chains from one sample sequenced in a study of blood T cell repertoires in COVID-19 (dated by TCRdb to 2020 to 2022). The library relied on the immunoSEQ multiplex PCR assay. TCRdb carries this immuneACCESS record with in-frame sequences only. Its versions omit some clonotypes, under half of them owing to an unresolved V gene in the studies checked, with the rest unexplained. The sample yields a few hundred thousand clones; 86% were counted once. The ten largest account for roughly 1.9% of the sample. Sequencing input: peripheral blood. These receptors were taken from a man aged 25-40 years with active or convalescent COVID-19.

J is TRBJ2-7 and V is TRBV6-2 or TRBV6-3; the D gene is possibly TRBD2 (5 bases). CDR1 and CDR2 (germline): MNHEY, SVGEGT. With 5 bases removed from V and 7 bases from J, the gap between germline ends came to 18 bases. CDR3 length: 14 residues. CDR3 amino acids: CASSRSGGRDEQYF. In DNA, the CDR3 is TGTGCCAGCAGTCGCAGCGGTGGCCGGGATGAGCAGTACTTC.

The chain is built from TRBV19 and TRBJ2-1; 7 bases agree with TRBD1. The CDR3 totals 18 residues. Germline assignment: CDR1 LNHDA and CDR2 SQIVND (reference sequence). With V trimmed by 1 base and J by 2 bases, 11 bases remained unmatched. The CDR3 is CASSIATPGTEAYNEQFF. The CDR3 DNA follows: TGTGCCAGTAGTATAGCTACGCCCGGGACAGAGGCCTACAATGAGCAGTTCTTC.

The genes are TRBV6-5 and TRBJ1-4, with D possibly being TRBD1 (6 bases). V shed 6 bases and J shed 4 bases, with 12 bases lying between them. The CDR3 sequence is 14 residues long. Germline V CDR1 and CDR2: MNHEY, SVGAGI. The CDR3 nucleotides are TGTGCCAGCAGGAGGGACATCAGTAATGAAAAACTGTTTTTT. It yields the protein CASRRDISNEKLFF.

This chain links TRBV5-1 with TRBJ1-4; TRBD1 matches at 10 bases. The CDR3 runs 14 residues. CDR1 and CDR2 (germline): SGHRS, YFSETQ. V shed 4 bases and J 8 bases; nucleotides not matched to a gene: 5. As DNA, the CDR3 is TGCGCCAGCAGCCCCGGGACAGGGGCCGAAAAACTGTTTTTT. It yields the protein CASSPGTGAEKLFF.

The chain combines TRBV5-1 with TRBJ1-5, with D unresolved. Germline values: CDR1 SGHRS, CDR2 YFSETQ. The length of the CDR3 is 16 residues. The V and J ends lost 0 bases and 0 bases respectively, with 10 bases between them. The CDR3, as DNA: TGCGCCAGCAGCTTGGCCGGGGATTATAGCAATCAGCCCCAGCATTTT. Translating gives CASSLAGDYSNQPQHF.

V is TRBV9 and J is TRBJ2-3, with TRBD2 identical over 7 bases. V gave up 1 base and J gave up 3 bases; unmatched junction bases: 2. Germline V gene sequence: CDR1 SGDLS, CDR2 YYNGEE. This CDR3 comprises 14 residues. CDR3 DNA: TGTGCCAGCAGCGTACAAGCGGGGACAGATACGCAGTATTTT. It translates to CASSVQAGTDTQYF.

The gene calls are TRBV4-1 and TRBJ1-2; 8 bases are a match to TRBD1. There are 14 residues in the CDR3. Germline V CDR1 and CDR2: MGHRA, YSYEKL. J lost 8 bases, V lost 3 bases, and 8 bases had no gene match. This chain's CDR3 is CASSQIGQGKGYTF. The DNA for the CDR3 is TGCGCCAGCAGCCAGATTGGACAGGGAAAAGGCTACACCTTC.

The chain carries TRBV7-2 and TRBJ1-2; 9 nucleotides match TRBD1. The J segment lost 3 bases and the V segment lost 6 bases, leaving 11 bases of the junction unmatched. The CDR3 extends over 16 amino acids. Germline V gene lookup returns CDR1 SGHTA and CDR2 FQGNSA. The DNA for the CDR3 is TGTGCCAGCAGGCGGTGGGGACAGGGTAATTACTATGGCTACACCTTC. This sequence encodes CASRRWGQGNYYGYTF.

The CDR3, as DNA: TGTGCCAGCAGCTTCACAGGAGAATATGGCTACACCTTC. It specifies CASSFTGEYGYTF. This chain uses TRBV12-3 or TRBV12-4 with TRBJ1-2; D might be TRBD1 (5 bases). Trimming removed 6 bases at V and 5 bases at J, with 13 bases between. The CDR3 contains 13 residues.

V gene TRBV4-3 combines with J gene TRBJ1-5, with 8 positions matching TRBD1. CDR3 length: 15 amino acids. Unmatched junction bases numbered 4, after V lost 2 bases and J lost 4 bases. Germline lookup yields CDR1 LGHNA and CDR2 YSLEER. CDR3 region: CASSQLQGDNQPQHF. Written as DNA, the CDR3 is TGCGCCAGCAGCCAATTACAGGGGGATAATCAGCCCCAGCATTTT.

The rearrangement links TRBV13 to TRBJ2-7, with D maybe TRBD2 (5 bases). The CDR3 loop spans 18 amino acids. From germline, CDR1 is PRHDT and CDR2 FYEKMQ (reference sequence). Trimming shortened V by 5 bases and J by 2 bases, and 25 bases separated the two germline ends. CDR3 amino acids: CASSRRGMGKVWAYEQYF. The DNA for the CDR3 is TGTGCCAGCAGCCGCAGAGGGATGGGGAAAGTGTGGGCCTACGAGCAGTACTTC.

The table lists this clone with a count of one. V usage is TRBV6-5 and J usage is TRBJ2-3; D might be TRBD2 (6 bases). The V end was cut by 3 bases, the J end by 1 base, with 14 bases between. The germline V gene has CDR1 MNHEY and CDR2 SVGAGI. This CDR3 has 16 residues. CDR3 sequence reads: CASSYIPGGGTDTQYF. In nucleotides, the CDR3 is TGTGCCAGCAGTTATATCCCTGGCGGGGGCACAGATACGCAGTATTTT.

The rearrangement uses TRBV11-2 and TRBJ2-7, with 7 bases fitting TRBD1. Germline trimming cut 5 bases from V and 3 bases from J; bases unmatched to any gene: 7. Per germline, CDR1 SGHAT and CDR2 FQNNGV. The CDR3 spans 14 residues. The CDR3 region has the DNA TGTGCCAGCAGCAATGCCGGGACAGTCTACGAGCAGTACTTC. It yields the protein CASSNAGTVYEQYF.

This clone was seen just once. The J gene is TRBJ1-2, the V gene TRBV19; TRBD1 aligns across 7 bases. Germline V gives CDR1 LNHDA, CDR2 SQIVND (reference sequence). The CDR3 contains 15 residues. The junction had 11 bases not matched to a gene; V was cut back by 7 bases and J by 3 bases. This CDR3 is CASTSTPGGDYGYTF. The CDR3 coding sequence is TGTGCCAGTACCTCAACCCCAGGGGGAGACTATGGCTACACCTTC.

Written as DNA, the CDR3 is TGTGCCAGCAGCTTAGATAGTCCATTAGCGGGGGGTTACAATGAGCAGTTCTTC. This encodes CASSLDSPLAGGYNEQFF. The chain recombines TRBV7-6 with TRBJ2-1; 10 bases fit TRBD2. The germline V gene encodes CDR1 SGHVS and CDR2 FNYEAQ. The trim removed 1 base at V and 4 bases at J, leaving 10 bases unmatched. CDR3 length equals 18 residues. Full variable domain (remainder filled in from reference TRBV7-6 and TRBJ2-1): GAGVSQSPRYKVTKRGQDVALRCDPISGHVSLYWYRQALGQGPEFLTYFNYEAQQDKSGLPNDRFSAERPEGSISTLTIQRTEQRDSAMYRCASSLDSPLAGGYNEQFFGPGTRLTVL.

The gene calls are TRBV12-5 and TRBJ1-3, with D tentatively TRBD1 (6 bases). This CDR3 is 18 amino acids long. V was shortened by 6 bases and J by 0 bases, with 21 bases between the two germline ends. From germline, CDR1 is LGHNT and CDR2 FRNRAP. The CDR3 coding sequence is TGTGCTAGTGGAACACCAACCAGGGGTCTCCTCTCTGGAAACACCATATATTTT. Its protein is CASGTPTRGLLSGNTIYF.

This sequence joins TRBV2 and TRBJ1-5; 7 positions agree with TRBD1. Trimming at V came to 3 bases and at J to 6 bases, leaving 8 bases not matched to a gene. Per germline, CDR1 SNHLY and CDR2 FYNNEI. The CDR3 spans 15 residues. DNA of the CDR3: TGTGCCAGCAGTGAGGCCAGGGGGGTTGGTCAGCCCCAGCATTTT. It specifies CASSEARGVGQPQHF.

The J gene is TRBJ2-3, the V gene TRBV19, with 9 nucleotides matching TRBD1. Trimming cost V 6 bases and J 1 base; bases outside gene matches: 8. CDR3 length: 16 amino acids. The germline CDR1 and CDR2 sequences are LNHDA and SQIVND (reference sequence). The CDR3, as DNA: TGTGCCAGTAGAGACCAGGGACAGGGCGGCACAGATACGCAGTATTTT. Protein sequence: CASRDQGQGGTDTQYF.

The chain links TRBV13 to TRBJ1-5, with 9 bases fitting TRBD1. The CDR3 sequence is 16 residues long. Germline assignment: CDR1 PRHDT and CDR2 FYEKMQ (reference sequence). Germline trimming cut 5 bases from V and 4 bases from J; bases unmatched to any gene: 9. CDR3 nucleotide sequence: TGTGCCAGCAGCCAAAGGGACAGGGAAGCGAATCAGCCCCAGCATTTT. It encodes CASSQRDREANQPQHF.

V gene TRBV5-8 combines with J gene TRBJ2-1, with 8 bases that match TRBD2. Trimming took 7 bases from V and 0 from J; bases not matched to a gene: 6. From germline, CDR1 is SGHTS and CDR2 YDEGEE. There are 15 residues in the CDR3. The CDR3 loop reads CASGLSGGSYNEQFF. The CDR3 coding sequence is TGTGCCAGCGGATTAAGCGGGGGCTCCTACAATGAGCAGTTCTTC.

The genes are TRBV5-5 and TRBJ2-3, with 9 nucleotides matching TRBD1. The germline V gene encodes CDR1 SGHKS and CDR2 YYEKEE (reference sequence). There are 16 residues in the CDR3. V dropped 4 bases and J dropped 5; count of bases not matched to a gene: 11. The CDR3 bases are TGTGCCAGCAGCGACCCCCCGGGACAGGGAGGAGATACGCAGTATTTT. Its translation is CASSDPPGQGGDTQYF.